The 6 T cell receptor beta chains below were found in one sample sequenced in a study of T cell changes during pregnancy in multiple sclerosis. Sequencing was performed with immunoSEQ multiplex PCR; in TCRdb, only in-frame clones are kept and a portion is missing. The data contain some 70,000 clones, approximately 91% of them singletons. Sequences were derived from peripheral blood, sampled before pregnancy. These receptors were collected from a female donor with multiple sclerosis, enrolled in a pregnancy study.

This clone was seen only a few times. V and J are TRBV4-3 and TRBJ1-6; no clear D gene. Trimming took 0 bases from V and 5 from J, leaving 23 bases between them. The CDR3 has 20 residues. Germline values: CDR1 LGHNA, CDR2 YSLEER. CDR3 DNA: TGCGCCAGCAGCCAAGATCGTTATCGAGGTTTTGGCGGGCATAATTCACCCCTCCACTTT. Its translation is CASSQDRYRGFGGHNSPLHF.

A few counts support this clone. J is TRBJ1-2 and V is TRBV28, with D unresolved. CDR1 and CDR2 (germline): MDHEN, SYDVKM. Trimming removed 6 bases at V and 3 bases at J, with 23 bases between. The CDR3 extends over 17 amino acids. CDR3 sequence (DNA): TGTGCCAGCAGCTCCGGGAAACCTACCTGGAGGGACTATGGCTACACCTTC. Protein sequence: CASSSGKPTWRDYGYTF.

The V gene is TRBV19, the J gene TRBJ1-5, with a possible D match to TRBD1 (5 bases). This CDR3 is built from 14 residues. CDR1 is LNHDA, CDR2 SQIVND, per germline (reference sequence). Trimming left V 3 bases short and J 4 bases short, with 10 bases between. The chain's CDR3 is CASSIRVGNQPQHF. CDR3 DNA sequence: TGTGCCAGTAGTATCAGGGTGGGAAATCAGCCCCAGCATTTT.

V is TRBV2 and J is TRBJ1-2; perhaps TRBD1 as D (5 bases). The germline CDR1 and CDR2 sequences are SNHLY and FYNNEI. Trimming left V 10 bases short and J 3 bases short, with 21 bases between. The CDR3 has 15 residues. The CDR3 is CATTSIDRQYYGYTF. CDR3 sequence (DNA): TGTGCCACCACGAGTATCGATCGACAGTACTATGGCTACACCTTC.

The rearrangement joins TRBV10-3 to TRBJ2-3, with D perhaps TRBD1 (5 bases). V lost 0 bases and J lost 0, with 13 bases in between. This CDR3 spans 17 amino acids. Germline lookup yields CDR1 ENHRY and CDR2 SYGVKD. In DNA, the CDR3 is TGTGCCATCAGTGAGTCGAAAGGGGCGATCAGCACAGATACGCAGTATTTT. It is translated as CAISESKGAISTDTQYF.

The chain carries TRBV11-2 and TRBJ1-2; 8 bases align to TRBD1. This CDR3 is built from 13 residues. CDR1 is SGHAT and CDR2 is FQNNGV in the germline V gene. V dropped 5 bases and J dropped 8; count of bases not matched to a gene: 7. The CDR3 DNA reads as TGTGCCAGCAGCCCAGGGACAGGTCGCGGCTACACCTTC. This sequence encodes CASSPGTGRGYTF.